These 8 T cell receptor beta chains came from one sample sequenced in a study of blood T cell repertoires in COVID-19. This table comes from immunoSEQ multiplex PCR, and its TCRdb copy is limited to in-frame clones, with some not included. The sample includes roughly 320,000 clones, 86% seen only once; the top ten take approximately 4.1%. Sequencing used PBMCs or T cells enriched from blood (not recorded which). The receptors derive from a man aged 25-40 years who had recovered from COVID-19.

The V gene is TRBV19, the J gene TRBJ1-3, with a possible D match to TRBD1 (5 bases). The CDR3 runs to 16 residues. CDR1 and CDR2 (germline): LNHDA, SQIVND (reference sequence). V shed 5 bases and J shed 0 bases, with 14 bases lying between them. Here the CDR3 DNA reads TGTGCCAGTAGTCTATTCGGGGGGACCTCTGGAAACACCATATATTTT. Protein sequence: CASSLFGGTSGNTIYF. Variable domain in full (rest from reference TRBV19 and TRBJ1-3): DGGITQSPKYLFRKEGQNVTLSCEQNLNHDAMYWYRQDPGQGLRLIYYSQIVNDFQKGDIAEGYSVSREKKESFPLTVTSAQKNPTAFYLCASSLFGGTSGNTIYFGEGSWLTVV.

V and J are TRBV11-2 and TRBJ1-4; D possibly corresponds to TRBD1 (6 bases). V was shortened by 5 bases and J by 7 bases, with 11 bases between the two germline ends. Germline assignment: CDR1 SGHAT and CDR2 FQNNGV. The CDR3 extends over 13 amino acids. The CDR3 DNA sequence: TGTGCCAGCAGCCAAGGCAGGGGTGAAAAACTGTTTTTT. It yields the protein CASSQGRGEKLFF.

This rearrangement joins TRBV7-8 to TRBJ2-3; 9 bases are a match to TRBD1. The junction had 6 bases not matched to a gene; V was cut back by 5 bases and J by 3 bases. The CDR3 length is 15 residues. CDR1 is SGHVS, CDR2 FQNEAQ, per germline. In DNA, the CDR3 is TGTGCCAGCAGCCATACCGGGACAGGGACAGATACGCAGTATTTT. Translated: CASSHTGTGTDTQYF. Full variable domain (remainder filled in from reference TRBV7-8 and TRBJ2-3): GAGVSQSPRYKVAKRGQDVALRCDPISGHVSLFWYQQALGQGPEFLTYFQNEAQLDKSGLPSDRFFAERPEGSVSTLKIQRTQQEDSAVYLCASSHTGTGTDTQYFGPGTRLTVL.

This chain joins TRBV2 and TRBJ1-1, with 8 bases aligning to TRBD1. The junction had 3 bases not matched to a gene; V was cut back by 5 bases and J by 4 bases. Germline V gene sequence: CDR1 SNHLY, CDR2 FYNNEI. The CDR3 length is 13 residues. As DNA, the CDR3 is TGTGCCAGCAGTCCCACAGGGGGCACTGAAGCTTTCTTT. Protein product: CASSPTGGTEAFF.

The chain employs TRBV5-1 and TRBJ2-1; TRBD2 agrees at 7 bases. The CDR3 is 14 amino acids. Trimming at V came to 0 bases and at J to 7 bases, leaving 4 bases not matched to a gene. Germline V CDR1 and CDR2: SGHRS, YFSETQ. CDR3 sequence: CASSLGGSRNEQFF. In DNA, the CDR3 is TGCGCCAGCAGCTTGGGCGGGAGTAGGAATGAGCAGTTCTTC.

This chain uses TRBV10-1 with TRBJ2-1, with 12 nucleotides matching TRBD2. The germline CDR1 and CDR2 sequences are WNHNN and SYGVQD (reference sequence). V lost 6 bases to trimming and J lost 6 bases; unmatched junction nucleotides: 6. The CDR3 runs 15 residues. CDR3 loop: CASSRTSGMFNEQFF. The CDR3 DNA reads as TGCGCCAGCAGCCGGACTAGCGGGATGTTCAATGAGCAGTTCTTC.

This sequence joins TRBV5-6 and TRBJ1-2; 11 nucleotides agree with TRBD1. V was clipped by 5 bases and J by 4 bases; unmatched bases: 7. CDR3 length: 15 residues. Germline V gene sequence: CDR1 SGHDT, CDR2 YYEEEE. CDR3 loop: CASSRDRGVGYGYTF. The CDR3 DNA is TGTGCCAGCAGTCGGGACAGGGGGGTCGGCTATGGCTACACCTTC. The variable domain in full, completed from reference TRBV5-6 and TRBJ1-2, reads DAGVTQSPTHLIKTRGQQVTLRCSPKSGHDTVSWYQQALGQGPQFIFQYYEEEERQRGNFPDRFSGHQFPNYSSELNVNALLLGDSALYLCASSRDRGVGYGYTFGSGTRLTVV.

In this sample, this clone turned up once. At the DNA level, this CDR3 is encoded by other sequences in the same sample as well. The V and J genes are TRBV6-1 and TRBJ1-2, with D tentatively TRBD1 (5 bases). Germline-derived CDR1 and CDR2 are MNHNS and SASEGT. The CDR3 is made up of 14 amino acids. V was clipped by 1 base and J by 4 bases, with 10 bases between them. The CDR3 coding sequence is TGTGCCAGCAGTGAAGGGACGGGACTCTATGGCTACACCTTC. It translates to CASSEGTGLYGYTF.